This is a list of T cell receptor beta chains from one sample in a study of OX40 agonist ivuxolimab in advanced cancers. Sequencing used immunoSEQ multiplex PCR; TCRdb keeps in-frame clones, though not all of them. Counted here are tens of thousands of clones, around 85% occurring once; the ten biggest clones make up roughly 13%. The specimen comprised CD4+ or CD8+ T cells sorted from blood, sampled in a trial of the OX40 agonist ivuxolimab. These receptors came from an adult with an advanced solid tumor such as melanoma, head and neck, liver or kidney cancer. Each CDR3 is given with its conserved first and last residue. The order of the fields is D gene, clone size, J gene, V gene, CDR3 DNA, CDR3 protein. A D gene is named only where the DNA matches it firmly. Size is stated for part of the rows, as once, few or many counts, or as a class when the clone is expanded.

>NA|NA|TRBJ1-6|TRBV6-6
TGTGCCAGCAGTCCCTCGCGCCTAAATTCACCCCTCCACTTT
CASSPSRLNSPLHF
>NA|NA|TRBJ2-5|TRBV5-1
TGCGCCAGCAGCTTGCCCGATGCAATACAGGGACACGAGACCCAGTACTTC
CASSLPDAIQGHETQYF
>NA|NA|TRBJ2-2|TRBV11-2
TGTGCCAGCAGCCCGACCAACCCACCCGGGGAGCTGTTTTTT
CASSPTNPPGELFF
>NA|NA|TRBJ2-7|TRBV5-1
TGCGCCAGCAGCTGGGAGACAGTCTACGAGCAGTACTTC
CASSWETVYEQYF
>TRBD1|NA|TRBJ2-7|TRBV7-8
TGTGCCAGCAGCTTAGAGACAGGGGGCGCAGGTTACGAGCAGTACTTC
CASSLETGGAGYEQYF
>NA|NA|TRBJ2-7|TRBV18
TGTGCCAGCTCACCTATGGAAGGTACCTACGAGCAGTACTTC
CASSPMEGTYEQYF
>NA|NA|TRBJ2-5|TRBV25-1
TGTGCCAGCAGTGAATACGACCAGTGGGATCGTCAGTACTTC
CASSEYDQWDRQYF
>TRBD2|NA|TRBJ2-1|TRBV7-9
TGTGCCAGCAGCTTAGGACTAGCGGGGGACTCCTACAATGAGCAGTTCTTC
CASSLGLAGDSYNEQFF
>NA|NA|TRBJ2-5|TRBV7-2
TGTGCCAGCAGCCTTTACGACCAAGAGACCCAGTACTTC
CASSLYDQETQYF
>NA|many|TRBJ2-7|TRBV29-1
TGCAGCGTTGAAGAGCAAAGGAACGAGCAGTACTTC
CSVEEQRNEQYF
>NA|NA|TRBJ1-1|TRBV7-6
TGTGCCAGCAGCTACTCGGACTGGGAGGGGGAAGCTTTCTTT
CASSYSDWEGEAFF
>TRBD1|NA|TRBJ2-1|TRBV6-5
TGTGCCAGCAGCGAACCGGGACAGGGGGCCGATGAGCAGTTCTTC
CASSEPGQGADEQFF
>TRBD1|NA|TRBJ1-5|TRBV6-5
TGTGCCAGCAGCGCCGGGACAGGGGGCAATCAGCCCCAGCATTTT
CASSAGTGGNQPQHF
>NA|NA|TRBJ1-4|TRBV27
TGTGCCAGCAGTTTCTTGACGGCAACTAATGAAAAACTGTTTTTT
CASSFLTATNEKLFF
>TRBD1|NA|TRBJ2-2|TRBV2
TGTGCCAGCAGTGCCCGGACAGGGAACACCGGGGAGCTGTTTTTT
CASSARTGNTGELFF
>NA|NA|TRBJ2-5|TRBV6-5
TGTGCCAGCACCTCCGACCAAGAGACCCAGTACTTC
CASTSDQETQYF
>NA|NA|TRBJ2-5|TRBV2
TGTGCCAGCAGTGGGTGGGGGCCTCGGGAGACCCAGTACTTC
CASSGWGPRETQYF
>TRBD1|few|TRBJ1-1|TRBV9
TGTGCCAGCAGCCCCGGACAGGGAAGAGAAGACACTGAAGCTTTCTTT
CASSPGQGREDTEAFF
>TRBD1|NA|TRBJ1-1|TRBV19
TGTGCCAGTATTACTTCAACAGGGGCGTGGGGAGGAACTGAAGCTTTCTTT
CASITSTGAWGGTEAFF
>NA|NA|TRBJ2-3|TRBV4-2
TGTGCCAGCAGCCAAGGTACGGATTCCCGCACAGATACGCAGTATTTT
CASSQGTDSRTDTQYF
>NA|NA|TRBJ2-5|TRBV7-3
TGTGCCAGCAGCCCAGGACTGTCTTGGCAAGAGACCCAGTACTTC
CASSPGLSWQETQYF
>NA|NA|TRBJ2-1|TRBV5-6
TGTGCCAGCAGCTTCGCTAGGGCCCCTGCGAGGGAGCAGTTCTTC
CASSFARAPAREQFF
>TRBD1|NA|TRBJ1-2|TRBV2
TGTGCCAGCAGTGAAGCCCGACAGGGGAACTATGGCTACACCTTC
CASSEARQGNYGYTF
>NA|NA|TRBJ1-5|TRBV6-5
TGTGCCAGCAGTTACATAAACGGGGAATTGTTGCATTTT
CASSYINGELLHF
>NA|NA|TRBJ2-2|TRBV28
TGTGCCAGCAGTTTATGGGTCCACAGGGAACTCGCCAACACCGGGGAGCTGTTTTTT
CASSLWVHRELANTGELFF
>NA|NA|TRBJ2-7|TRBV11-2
TGTGCCAGCAGCTCCGGGGGCCGGGGTCAAATCTACGAGCAGTACTTC
CASSSGGRGQIYEQYF
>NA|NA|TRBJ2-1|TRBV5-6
TGTGCCAGCACTACAGCTGGGGCGGAATGGTACAATGAGCAGTTCTTC
CASTTAGAEWYNEQFF
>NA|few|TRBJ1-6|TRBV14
TGTGCCAGCAGCCACATCGACAATTCACCCCTCCACTTT
CASSHIDNSPLHF
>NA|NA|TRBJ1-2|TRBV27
TGTGCCAGCAGTTTCAACCCCCTCGGGCGGCCCCATGGCTACACCTTC
CASSFNPLGRPHGYTF
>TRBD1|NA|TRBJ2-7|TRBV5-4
TGTGCCAGCAGCACGGACAGGGCATCCTACGAGCAGTACTTC
CASSTDRASYEQYF
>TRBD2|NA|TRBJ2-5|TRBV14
TGTGCCAGCAGCCAAGATCCTATGCGGGAGAAGCGAGAGACCCAGTACTTC
CASSQDPMREKRETQYF
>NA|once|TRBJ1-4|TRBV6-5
TGTGCCAGCAGTTACTCAGGGACGGTTAATGAAAAACTGTTTTTT
CASSYSGTVNEKLFF
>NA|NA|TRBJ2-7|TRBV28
TGTGCCAGCAGGGAGCCCTGGACCTACGAGCAGTACTTC
CASREPWTYEQYF
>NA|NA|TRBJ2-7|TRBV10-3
TGTGCCATCACTTCCGACAGGTTGGTCCACGAGCAGTACTTC
CAITSDRLVHEQYF
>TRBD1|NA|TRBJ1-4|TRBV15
TGTGCCACCAGCGGGGGACAGGGGGCTCTGAATGAAAAACTGTTTTTT
CATSGGQGALNEKLFF
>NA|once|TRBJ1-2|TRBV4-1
TGCGCCAGCAGCCAAGAACCCCCCACTCCCACCTATGGCTACACCTTC
CASSQEPPTPTYGYTF
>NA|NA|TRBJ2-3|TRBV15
TGTGCCACCACTGGTGGGGGTCCATTGGATACGCAGTATTTT
CATTGGGPLDTQYF
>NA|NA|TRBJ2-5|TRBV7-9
TGTGCCAGCAGCGCCCCAGTGGGGGCTCAAGAGACCCAGTACTTC
CASSAPVGAQETQYF
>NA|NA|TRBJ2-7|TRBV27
TGTGCCAGCAGTTTGGCGGGTCCTAGCGAGGGACAGTACTTC
CASSLAGPSEGQYF
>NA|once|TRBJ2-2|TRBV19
TGTGCCAGTAGTATTCGGCTAGTGGGGAGCACCGGGGAGCTGTTTTTT
CASSIRLVGSTGELFF
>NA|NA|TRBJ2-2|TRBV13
TGTGCCAGCAGCTTAGGATCCCGAGGCACCGGGGAGCTGTTTTTT
CASSLGSRGTGELFF
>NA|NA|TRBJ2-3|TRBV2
TGTGCCAGCAGTGACCCCCCCGTGGGGGGCGGCACAGATACGCAGTATTTT
CASSDPPVGGGTDTQYF
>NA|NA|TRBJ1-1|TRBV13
TGTGCCAGCAGCTTAGGCCCGGGGGTCGACACTGAAGCTTTCTTT
CASSLGPGVDTEAFF
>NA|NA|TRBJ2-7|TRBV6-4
TGTGCCAGCAGTCCGACAGAGAGCTCCTACGAGCGGTACTTC
CASSPTESSYERYF
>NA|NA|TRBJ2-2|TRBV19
TGTGCCAGTAGGTGGGAGGAGGGGGAAGCCGCGAACACCGGGGAGCTGTTTTTT
CASRWEEGEAANTGELFF
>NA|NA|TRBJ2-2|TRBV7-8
TGTGCCAGCAGCCCAGTACGGGCGTCCTCCACCGGGGAGCTGTTTTTT
CASSPVRASSTGELFF
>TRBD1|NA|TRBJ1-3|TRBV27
TGTGCCAGCAGGGAGACAGGGATTCCTCCTTACACCATATATTTT
CASRETGIPPYTIYF
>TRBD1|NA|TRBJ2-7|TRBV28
TGTGCCAGCAGTTCACCGGGACAGAAGAGCGAGCAGTACTTC
CASSSPGQKSEQYF
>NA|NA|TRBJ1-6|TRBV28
TGTGCCAGCAGTTTGGGACGCTACCCCGACATGAGCTCCTATAATTCACCCCTCCACTTT
CASSLGRYPDMSSYNSPLHF
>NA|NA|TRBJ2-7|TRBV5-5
TGTGCCAGCAGCCTCGGACGGGCATTGGGCTACGAGCAGTACTTC
CASSLGRALGYEQYF
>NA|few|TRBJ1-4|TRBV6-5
TGTGCCAGCAGTTACGGGGAGACAAGTGAAAAACTGTTTTTT
CASSYGETSEKLFF
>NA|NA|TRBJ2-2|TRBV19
TGTGCCAGTACAAGGGACATTACCGGGGAGCTGTTTTTT
CASTRDITGELFF
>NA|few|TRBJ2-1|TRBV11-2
TGTGCCAGCAGGGGGACTCCCAATGAGCAGTTCTTC
CASRGTPNEQFF